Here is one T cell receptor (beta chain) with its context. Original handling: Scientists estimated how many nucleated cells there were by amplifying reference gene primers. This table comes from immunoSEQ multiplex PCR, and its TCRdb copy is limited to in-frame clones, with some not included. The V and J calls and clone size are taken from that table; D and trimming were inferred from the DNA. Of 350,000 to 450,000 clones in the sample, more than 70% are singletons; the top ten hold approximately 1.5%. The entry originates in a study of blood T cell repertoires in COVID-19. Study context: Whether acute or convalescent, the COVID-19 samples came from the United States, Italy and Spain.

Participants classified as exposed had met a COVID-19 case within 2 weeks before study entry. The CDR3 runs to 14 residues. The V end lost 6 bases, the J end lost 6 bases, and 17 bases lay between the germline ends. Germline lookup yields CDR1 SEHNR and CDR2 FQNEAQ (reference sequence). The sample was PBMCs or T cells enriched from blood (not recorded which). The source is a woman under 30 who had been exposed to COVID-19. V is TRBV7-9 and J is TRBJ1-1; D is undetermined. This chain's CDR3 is CASRDPGVVAEAFF. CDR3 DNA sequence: TGTGCCAGCAGGGATCCCGGGGTAGTCGCTGAAGCTTTCTTT.